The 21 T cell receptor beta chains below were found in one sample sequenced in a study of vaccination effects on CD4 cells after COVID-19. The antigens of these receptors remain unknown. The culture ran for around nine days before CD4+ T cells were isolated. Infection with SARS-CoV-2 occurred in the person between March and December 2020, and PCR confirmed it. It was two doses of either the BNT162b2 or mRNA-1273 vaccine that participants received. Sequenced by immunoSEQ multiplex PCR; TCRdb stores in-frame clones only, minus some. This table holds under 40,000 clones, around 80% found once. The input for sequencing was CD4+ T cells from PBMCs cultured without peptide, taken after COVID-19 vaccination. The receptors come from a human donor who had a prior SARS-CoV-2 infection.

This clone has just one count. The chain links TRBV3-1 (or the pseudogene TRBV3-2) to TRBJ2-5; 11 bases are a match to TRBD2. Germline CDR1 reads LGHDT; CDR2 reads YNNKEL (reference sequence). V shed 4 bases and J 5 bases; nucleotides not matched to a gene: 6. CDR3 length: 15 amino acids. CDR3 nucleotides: TGTGCCAGCAGCCGACTAGCGGGATTGGGGGAGACCCAGTACTTC. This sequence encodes CASSRLAGLGETQYF.

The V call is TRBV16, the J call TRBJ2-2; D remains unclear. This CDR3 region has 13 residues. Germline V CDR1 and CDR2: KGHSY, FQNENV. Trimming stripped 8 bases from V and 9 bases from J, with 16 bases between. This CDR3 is CASVPRRRRELFF. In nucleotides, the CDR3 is TGTGCCAGCGTCCCCCGGCGTCGTAGGGAGCTGTTTTTT.

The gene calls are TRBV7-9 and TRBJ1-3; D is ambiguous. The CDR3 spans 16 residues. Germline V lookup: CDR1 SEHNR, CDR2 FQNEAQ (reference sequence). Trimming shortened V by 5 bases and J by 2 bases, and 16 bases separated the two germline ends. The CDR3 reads CASSALTFVAGNTIYF. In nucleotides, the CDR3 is TGTGCCAGCAGCGCGCTGACTTTTGTCGCTGGAAACACCATATATTTT.

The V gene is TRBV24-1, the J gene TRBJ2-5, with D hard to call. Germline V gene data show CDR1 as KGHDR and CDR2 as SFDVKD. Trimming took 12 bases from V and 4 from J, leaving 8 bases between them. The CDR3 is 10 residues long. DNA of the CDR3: TGTGCCCACCCCCGAGAGACCCAGTACTTC. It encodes CAHPRETQYF.

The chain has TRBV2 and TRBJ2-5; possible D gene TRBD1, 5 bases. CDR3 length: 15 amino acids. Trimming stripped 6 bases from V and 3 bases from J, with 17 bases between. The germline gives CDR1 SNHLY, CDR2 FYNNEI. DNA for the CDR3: TGTGCCAGCAGCGACCCTCTAGGGGCTAAAGAGACCCAGTACTTC. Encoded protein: CASSDPLGAKETQYF.

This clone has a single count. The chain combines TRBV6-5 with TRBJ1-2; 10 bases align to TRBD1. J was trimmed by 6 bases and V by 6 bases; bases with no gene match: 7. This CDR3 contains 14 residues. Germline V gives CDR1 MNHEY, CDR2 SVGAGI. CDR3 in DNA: TGTGCCAGCAGACCTTGGACAGGGGGTGATGGCTACACCTTC. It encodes CASRPWTGGDGYTF.

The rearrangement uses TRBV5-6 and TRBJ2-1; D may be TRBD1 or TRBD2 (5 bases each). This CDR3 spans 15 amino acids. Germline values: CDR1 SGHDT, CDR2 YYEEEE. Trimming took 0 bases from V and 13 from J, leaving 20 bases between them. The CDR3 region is CASSLVGETQGTQFF. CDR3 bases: TGTGCCAGCAGCTTGGTGGGGGAGACCCAGGGTACCCAGTTCTTC.

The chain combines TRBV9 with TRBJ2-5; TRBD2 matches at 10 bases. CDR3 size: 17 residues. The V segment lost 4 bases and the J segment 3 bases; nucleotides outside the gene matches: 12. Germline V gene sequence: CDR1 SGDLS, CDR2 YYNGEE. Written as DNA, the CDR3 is TGTGCCAGCAGCTTCTCAAATGGAGCGGGAGGGAAAGAGACCCAGTACTTC. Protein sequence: CASSFSNGAGGKETQYF.

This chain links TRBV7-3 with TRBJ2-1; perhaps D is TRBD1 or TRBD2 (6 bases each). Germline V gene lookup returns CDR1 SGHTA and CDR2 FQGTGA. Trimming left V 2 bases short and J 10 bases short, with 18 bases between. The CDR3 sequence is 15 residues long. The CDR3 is CASSLSGAPQGEQFF. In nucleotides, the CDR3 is TGTGCCAGCAGCTTATCGGGGGCACCCCAAGGGGAGCAGTTCTTC.

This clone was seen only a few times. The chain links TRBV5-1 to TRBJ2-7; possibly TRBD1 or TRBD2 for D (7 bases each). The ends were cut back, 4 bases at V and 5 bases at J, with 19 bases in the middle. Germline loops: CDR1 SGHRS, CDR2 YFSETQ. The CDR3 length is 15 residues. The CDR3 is CASSRGGEGAHEQYF. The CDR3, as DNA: TGCGCCAGCAGCCGAGGTGGGGAGGGGGCCCACGAGCAGTACTTC. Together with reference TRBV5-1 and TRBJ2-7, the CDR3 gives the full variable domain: KAGVTQTPRYLIKTRGQQVTLSCSPISGHRSVSWYQQTPGQGLQFLFEYFSETQRNKGNFPGRFSGRQFSNSRSEMNVSTLELGDSALYLCASSRGGEGAHEQYFGPGTRLTVT.

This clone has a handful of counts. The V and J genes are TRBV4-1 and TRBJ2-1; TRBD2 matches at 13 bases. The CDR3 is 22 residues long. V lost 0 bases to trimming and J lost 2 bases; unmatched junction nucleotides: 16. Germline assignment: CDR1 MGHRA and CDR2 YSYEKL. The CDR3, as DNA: TGCGCCAGCAGCCAAGAATCTCTTCGGGGACTAGCGGGGAGAAGGACCTACAATGAGCAGTTCTTC. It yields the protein CASSQESLRGLAGRRTYNEQFF.

The DNA for the CDR3 is TGTGCCAGCAGCTTAAAGCGATCAGGCACTGAAGCTTTCTTT. It codes for CASSLKRSGTEAFF. The V gene is TRBV7-2, the J gene TRBJ1-1, with D unclear. V was cut by 2 bases and J by 4 bases, with 11 bases left in between. Germline V gives CDR1 SGHTA, CDR2 FQGNSA. The CDR3 runs to 14 residues. The full variable domain, its missing parts supplied by reference TRBV7-2 and TRBJ1-1, is GAGVSQSPSNKVTEKGKDVELRCDPISGHTALYWYRQSLGQGLEFLIYFQGNSAPDKSGLPSDRFSAERTGGSVSTLTIQRTQQEDSAVYLCASSLKRSGTEAFFGQGTRLTVV.

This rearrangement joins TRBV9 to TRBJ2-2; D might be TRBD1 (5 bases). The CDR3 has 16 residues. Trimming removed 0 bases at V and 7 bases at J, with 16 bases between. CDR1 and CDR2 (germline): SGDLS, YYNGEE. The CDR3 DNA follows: TGTGCCAGCAGCGTAGCATTGGGGCAGGGAAACGGGGAGCTGTTTTTT. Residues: CASSVALGQGNGELFF. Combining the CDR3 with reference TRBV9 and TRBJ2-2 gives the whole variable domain DSGVTQTPKHLITATGQRVTLRCSPRSGDLSVYWYQQSLDQGLQFLIQYYNGEERAKGNILERFSAQQFPDLHSELNLSSLELGDSALYFCASSVALGQGNGELFFGEGSRLTVL.

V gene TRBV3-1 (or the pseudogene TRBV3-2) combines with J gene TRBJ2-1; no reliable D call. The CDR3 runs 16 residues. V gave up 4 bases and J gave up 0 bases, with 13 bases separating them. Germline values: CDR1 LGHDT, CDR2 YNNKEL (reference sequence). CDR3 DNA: TGTGCCAGCAGCCTCTTCGTCGAGAGCTCCTACAATGAGCAGTTCTTC. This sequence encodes CASSLFVESSYNEQFF.

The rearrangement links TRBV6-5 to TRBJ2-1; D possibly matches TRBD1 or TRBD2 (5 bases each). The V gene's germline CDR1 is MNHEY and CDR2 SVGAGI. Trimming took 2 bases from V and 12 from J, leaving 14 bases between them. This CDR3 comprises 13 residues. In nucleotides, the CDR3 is TGTGCCAGCAGTTACGCCGGGACCAACCTGCAGTTCTTC. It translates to CASSYAGTNLQFF.

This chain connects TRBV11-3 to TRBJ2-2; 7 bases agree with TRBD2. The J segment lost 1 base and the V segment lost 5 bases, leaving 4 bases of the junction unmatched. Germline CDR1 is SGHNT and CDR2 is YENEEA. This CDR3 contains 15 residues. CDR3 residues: CASSLTSENTGELFF. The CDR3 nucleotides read TGTGCCAGCAGCCTCACTAGCGAGAACACCGGGGAGCTGTTTTTT. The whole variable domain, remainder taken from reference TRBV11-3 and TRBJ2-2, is EAGVVQSPRYKIIEKKQPVAFWCNPISGHNTLYWYLQNLGQGPELLIRYENEEAVDDSQLPKDRFSAERLKGVDSTLKIQPAELGDSAVYLCASSLTSENTGELFFGEGSRLTVL.

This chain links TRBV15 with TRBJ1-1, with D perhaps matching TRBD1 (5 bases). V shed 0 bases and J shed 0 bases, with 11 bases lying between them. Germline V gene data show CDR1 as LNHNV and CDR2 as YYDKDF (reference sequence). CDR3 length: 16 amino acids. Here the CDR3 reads CATSREGPGLNTEAFF. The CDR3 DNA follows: TGTGCCACCAGCAGAGAGGGTCCAGGGTTGAACACTGAAGCTTTCTTT.

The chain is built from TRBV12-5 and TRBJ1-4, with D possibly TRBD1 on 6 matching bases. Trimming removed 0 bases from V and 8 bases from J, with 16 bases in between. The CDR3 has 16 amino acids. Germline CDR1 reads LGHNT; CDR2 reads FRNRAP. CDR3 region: CASGLVLGRGEEKLFF. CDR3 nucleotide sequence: TGTGCTAGTGGTTTGGTATTGGGCAGGGGAGAAGAAAAACTGTTTTTT.

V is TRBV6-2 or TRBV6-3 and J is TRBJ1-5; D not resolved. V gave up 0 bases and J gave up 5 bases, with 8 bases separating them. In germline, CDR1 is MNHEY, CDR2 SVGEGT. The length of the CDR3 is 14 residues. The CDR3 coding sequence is TGTGCCAGCAGTTACTCGAATGGAGATCAGCCCCAGCATTTT. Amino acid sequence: CASSYSNGDQPQHF.

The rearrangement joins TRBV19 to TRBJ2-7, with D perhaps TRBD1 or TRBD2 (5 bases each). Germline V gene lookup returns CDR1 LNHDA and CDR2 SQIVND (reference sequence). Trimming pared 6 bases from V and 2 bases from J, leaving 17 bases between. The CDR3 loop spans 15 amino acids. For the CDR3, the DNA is TGTGCCAGTAGCGGTTATTCTTGGGGGACCTACGAGCAGTACTTC. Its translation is CASSGYSWGTYEQYF.

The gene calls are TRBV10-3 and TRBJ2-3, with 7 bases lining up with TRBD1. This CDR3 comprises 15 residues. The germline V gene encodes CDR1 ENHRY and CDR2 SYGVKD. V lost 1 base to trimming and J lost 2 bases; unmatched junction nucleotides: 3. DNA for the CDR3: TGTGCCATCAGTGAGTGGGACAGATCCACAGATACGCAGTATTTT. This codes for CAISEWDRSTDTQYF.